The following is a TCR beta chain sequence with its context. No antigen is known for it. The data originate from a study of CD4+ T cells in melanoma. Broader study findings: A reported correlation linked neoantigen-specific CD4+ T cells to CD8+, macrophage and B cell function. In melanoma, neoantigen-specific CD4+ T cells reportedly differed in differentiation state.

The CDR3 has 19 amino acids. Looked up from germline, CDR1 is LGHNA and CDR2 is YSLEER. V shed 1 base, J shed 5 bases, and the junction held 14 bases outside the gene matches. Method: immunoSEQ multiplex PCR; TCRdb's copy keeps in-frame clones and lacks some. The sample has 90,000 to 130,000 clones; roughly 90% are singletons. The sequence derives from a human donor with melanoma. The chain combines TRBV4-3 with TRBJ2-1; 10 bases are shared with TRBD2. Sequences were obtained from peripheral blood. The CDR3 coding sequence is TGCGCCAGCAGCCAAGGTTACAGCGGGGGGGTTCTTGTAAACAATGAGCAGTTCTTC. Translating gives CASSQGYSGGVLVNNEQFF.